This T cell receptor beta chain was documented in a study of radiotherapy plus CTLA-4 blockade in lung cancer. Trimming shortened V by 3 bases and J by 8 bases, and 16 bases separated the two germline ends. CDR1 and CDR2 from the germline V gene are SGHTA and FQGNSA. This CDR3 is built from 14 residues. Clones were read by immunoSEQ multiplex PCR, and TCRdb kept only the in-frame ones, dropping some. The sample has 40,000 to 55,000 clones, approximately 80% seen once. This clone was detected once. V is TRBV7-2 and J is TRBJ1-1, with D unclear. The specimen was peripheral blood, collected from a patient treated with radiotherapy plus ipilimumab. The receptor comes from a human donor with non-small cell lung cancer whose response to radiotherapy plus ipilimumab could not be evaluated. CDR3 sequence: CASSLGAGGYEAFF. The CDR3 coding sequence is TGTGCCAGCAGCTTGGGTGCAGGTGGCTACGAAGCTTTCTTT.